Sequencing of this TCR beta chain was carried out in a study of CD8+ T cells in alopecia areata. About the research overall: Tofacitinib dosing lasted 6 to 18 months, which was then followed by 6 months off drug. Notes on the study in general: Especially in alopecia totalis/universalis, lesional scalp showed greater clonality than normal scalp did. Throughout tofacitinib, many expanded lesional clones continued to persist in scalp and blood.

The germline V and J ends were trimmed by 4 bases and 5 bases, with 9 bases remaining between them. CDR3 length: 12 residues. Germline V gene lookup returns CDR1 GTSNPN and CDR2 SVGIG (reference sequence). The treatment is: oral pan-JAK inhibitor, 5-10 mg twice daily. Extraction of RNA preceded its reverse transcription into cDNA, which served as the sequencing template. The assay was immunoSEQ multiplex PCR, and TCRdb's table has in-frame clones only and misses some. Here the sample spans over 150,000 clones, 45% to 65% being singletons. Concerning this clone: Its antigen is unidentified.

The sequence was collected from a human donor with alopecia areata. The chain employs TRBV30 and TRBJ2-1; D uncertain. Specimen: CD4+ T cells sorted from blood, collected at week 4, from a patient treated with tofacitinib. This CDR3 reads CAWTFGDNEQFF. Here the CDR3 DNA reads TGTGCCTGGACGTTCGGCGACAATGAGCAGTTCTTC.